Sequencing of this T cell receptor beta chain was carried out in a study of control samples from healthy donors and cancer patients. CDR1 is SGHAT and CDR2 is FQNNGV in the germline V gene. The ends lost 3 bases at V and 6 bases at J; junction bases unmatched: 13. The CDR3 spans 17 residues. Clones were read by immunoSEQ multiplex PCR, and TCRdb kept only the in-frame ones, dropping some. The repertoire holds fewer than 100,000 clones, with around 80% as singletons. The source material was blood. The rearrangement links TRBV11-2 to TRBJ2-1, with TRBD1 matching 8 bases. This TCR came from a woman aged 55-70 years in good health. The CDR3 spells CASSLIGQGILSNEQFF. CDR3 DNA: TGTGCCAGCAGCTTGATCGGACAGGGCATTTTATCCAATGAGCAGTTCTTC.